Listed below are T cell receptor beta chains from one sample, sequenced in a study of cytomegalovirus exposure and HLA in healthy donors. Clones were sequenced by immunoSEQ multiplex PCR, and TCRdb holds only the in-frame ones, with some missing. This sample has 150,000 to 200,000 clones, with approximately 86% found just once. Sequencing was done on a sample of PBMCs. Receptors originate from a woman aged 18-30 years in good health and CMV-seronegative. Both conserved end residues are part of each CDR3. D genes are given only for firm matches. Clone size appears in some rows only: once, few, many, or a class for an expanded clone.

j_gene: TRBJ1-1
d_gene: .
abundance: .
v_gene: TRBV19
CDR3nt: TGTGCCAGTAGCACACCGGGGGAGGGAAGGAACACTGAAGCTTTCTTT
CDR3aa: CASSTPGEGRNTEAFF

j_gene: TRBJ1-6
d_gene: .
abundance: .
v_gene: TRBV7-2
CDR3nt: TGTGCCAGCAGCTCCTTAAGGGGATCACCCCTCCACTTT
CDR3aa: CASSSLRGSPLHF

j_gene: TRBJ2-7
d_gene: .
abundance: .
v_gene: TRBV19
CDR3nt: TGTGCCAGTAGTAAGGGAGCAACCTACGAGCAGTACTTC
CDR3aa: CASSKGATYEQYF

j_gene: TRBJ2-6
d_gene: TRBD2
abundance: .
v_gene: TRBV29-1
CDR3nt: TGCAGCGTTGTCCTCGGGACTACCTCCTCTGGGGCCAACGTCCTGACTTTC
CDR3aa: CSVVLGTTSSGANVLTF

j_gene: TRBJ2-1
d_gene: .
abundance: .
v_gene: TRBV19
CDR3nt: TGTGCCAGTAGTATGGCGGGCGGGACCTACAATGAGCAGTTCTTC
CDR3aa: CASSMAGGTYNEQFF

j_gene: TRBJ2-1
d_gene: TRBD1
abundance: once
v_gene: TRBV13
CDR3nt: TGTGCCAGCAGCCGGACAGGGTTTGAGCAGTTCTTC
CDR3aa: CASSRTGFEQFF

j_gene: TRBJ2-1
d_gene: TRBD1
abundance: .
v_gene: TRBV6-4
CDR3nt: TGTGCCAGCAGCGCCGGGACAGGCTACAATGAGCAGTTCTTC
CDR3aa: CASSAGTGYNEQFF

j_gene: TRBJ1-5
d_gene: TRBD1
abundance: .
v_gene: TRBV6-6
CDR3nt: TGTGCCAGCAGTCCAGGGGGGACACAGGCGAATCAGCCCCAGCATTTT
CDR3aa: CASSPGGTQANQPQHF

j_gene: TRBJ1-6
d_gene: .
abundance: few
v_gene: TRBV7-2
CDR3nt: TGTGCCAGCAGCTTAGCGCCAACGGCACCCCTCCACTTT
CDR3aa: CASSLAPTAPLHF

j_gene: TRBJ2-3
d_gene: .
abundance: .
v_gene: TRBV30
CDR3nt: TGTGCCTGGAGTCGAAGAGGGCCGGGGACAGATACGCAGTATTTT
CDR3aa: CAWSRRGPGTDTQYF

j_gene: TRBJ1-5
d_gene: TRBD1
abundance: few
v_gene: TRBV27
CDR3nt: TGTGCCAGCAAGTACAAGACAGGGAGCAATCAGCCCCAGCATTTT
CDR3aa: CASKYKTGSNQPQHF

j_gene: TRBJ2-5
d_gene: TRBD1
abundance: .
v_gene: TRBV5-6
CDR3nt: TGTGCCAGCAGCGTCGACAGGGTTGAGGAGACCCAGTACTTC
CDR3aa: CASSVDRVEETQYF

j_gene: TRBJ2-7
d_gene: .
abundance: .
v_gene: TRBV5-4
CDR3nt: TGTGCCAGCAGCTTCAGTGGTAGCTCATCCTACGAGCAGTACTTC
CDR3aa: CASSFSGSSSYEQYF

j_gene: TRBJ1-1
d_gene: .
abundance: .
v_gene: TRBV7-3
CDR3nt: TGTGCCAGCAAAATGACAGATTACAACACTGAAGCTTTCTTT
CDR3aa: CASKMTDYNTEAFF

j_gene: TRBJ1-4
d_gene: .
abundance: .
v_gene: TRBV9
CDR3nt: TGTGCCAGCAGCGTAGATCATGCAACTAATGAAAAACTGTTTTTT
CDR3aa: CASSVDHATNEKLFF

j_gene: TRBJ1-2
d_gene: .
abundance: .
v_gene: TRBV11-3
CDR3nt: TGTGCCAGCAGCTTTGGAGAGAACTATGGCTACACCTTC
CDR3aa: CASSFGENYGYTF

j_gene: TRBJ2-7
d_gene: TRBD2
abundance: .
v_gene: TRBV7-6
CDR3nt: TGTGCCAGCAGTCTCCGGCCCCTAGCGGGAGGACTCTACGAGCAGTACTTC
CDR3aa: CASSLRPLAGGLYEQYF

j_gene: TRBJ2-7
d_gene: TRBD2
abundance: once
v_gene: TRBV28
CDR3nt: TGTGCCAGCAAGCGGGGCGGACATGGCTCCTACGAGCAGTACTTC
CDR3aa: CASKRGGHGSYEQYF

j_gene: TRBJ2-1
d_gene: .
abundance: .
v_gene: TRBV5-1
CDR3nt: TGCGCCAGCAGCTTGGTCCTAGCGCCCCACGTCTACAATGAGCAGTTCTTC
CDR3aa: CASSLVLAPHVYNEQFF

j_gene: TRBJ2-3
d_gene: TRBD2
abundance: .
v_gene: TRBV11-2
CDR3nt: TGTGCCAGCAGCTTTCGCGGGAGGTTGACCACAGATACGCAGTATTTT
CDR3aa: CASSFRGRLTTDTQYF

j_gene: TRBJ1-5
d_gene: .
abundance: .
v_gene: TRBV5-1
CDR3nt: TGCGCCAGCAGCTTGGGAGATCCTGATCAGCCCCAGCATTTT
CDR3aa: CASSLGDPDQPQHF

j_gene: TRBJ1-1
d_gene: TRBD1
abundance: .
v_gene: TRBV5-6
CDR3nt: TGTGCCACAAGGGGGCGGGGGGCTGAAGCTTTCTTT
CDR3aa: CATRGRGAEAFF

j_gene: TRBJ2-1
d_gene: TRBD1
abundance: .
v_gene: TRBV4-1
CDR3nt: TGCGCCAGCAGCCAAGATCCTGGGACAGGGGCTTACAATGAGCAGTTCTTC
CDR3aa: CASSQDPGTGAYNEQFF

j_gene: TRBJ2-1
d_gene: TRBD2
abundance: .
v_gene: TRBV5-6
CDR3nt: TGTGCCAGCAGCTTGAGGTTCGCGGGGGGTCACAATGAGCAGTTCTTC
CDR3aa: CASSLRFAGGHNEQFF

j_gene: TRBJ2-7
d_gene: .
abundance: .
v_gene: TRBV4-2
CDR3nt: TGTGCCAGCAGCCAAGTGGGGCGACTTTCGGCCTACGAGCAGTACTTC
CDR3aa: CASSQVGRLSAYEQYF

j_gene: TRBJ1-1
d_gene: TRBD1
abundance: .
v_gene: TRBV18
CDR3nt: TGTGCCAGCTCACCACGGACAGGGACCGAAGCTTTCTTT
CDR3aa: CASSPRTGTEAFF

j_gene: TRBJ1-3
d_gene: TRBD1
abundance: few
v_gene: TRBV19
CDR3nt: TGTGCCAGTAGTAACAGGGGCTCTGGAAACACCATATATTTT
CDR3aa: CASSNRGSGNTIYF

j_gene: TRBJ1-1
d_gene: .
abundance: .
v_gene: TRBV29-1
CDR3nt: TGCAGCGTTGTAAGACAGGAGAACACTGAAGCTTTCTTT
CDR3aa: CSVVRQENTEAFF

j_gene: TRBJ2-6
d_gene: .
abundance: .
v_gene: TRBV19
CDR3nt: TGTGCCAGTAGACGACAGGACTCTGGGGCCAACGTCCTGACTTTC
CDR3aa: CASRRQDSGANVLTF

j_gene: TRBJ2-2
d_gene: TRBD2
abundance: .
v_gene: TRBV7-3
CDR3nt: TGTGCCAGCAGGGTGTGGGCGGGAGACACCGGGGAGCTGTTTTTT
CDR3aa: CASRVWAGDTGELFF

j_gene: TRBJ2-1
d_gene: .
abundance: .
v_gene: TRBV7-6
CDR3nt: TGTGCCAGCAGCCCTCCTGGCGGAACTTACAATGAGCAGTTCTTC
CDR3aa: CASSPPGGTYNEQFF

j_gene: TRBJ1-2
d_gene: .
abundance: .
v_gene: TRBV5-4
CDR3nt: TGTGCCAGCAGCTTGGCAGGGGTACTAGGCTACACCTTC
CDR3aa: CASSLAGVLGYTF

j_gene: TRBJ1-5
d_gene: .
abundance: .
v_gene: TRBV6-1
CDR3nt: TGTGCCAGCAGCATGGGATCGGGGAGCAATCAGCCCCAGCATTTT
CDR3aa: CASSMGSGSNQPQHF

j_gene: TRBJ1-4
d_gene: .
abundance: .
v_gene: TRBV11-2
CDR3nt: TGTGCCAGCAGCTTGGGTCAGGGAGGGCTCTTATTTTTT
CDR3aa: CASSLGQGGLLFF